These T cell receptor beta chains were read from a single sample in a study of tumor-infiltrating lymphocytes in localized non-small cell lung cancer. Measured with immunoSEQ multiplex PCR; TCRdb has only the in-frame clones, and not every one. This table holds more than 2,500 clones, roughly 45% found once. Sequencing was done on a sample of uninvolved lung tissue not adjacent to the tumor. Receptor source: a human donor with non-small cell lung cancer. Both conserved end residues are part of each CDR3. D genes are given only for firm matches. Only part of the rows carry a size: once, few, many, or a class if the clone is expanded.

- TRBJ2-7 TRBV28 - TGTGCCAGCAGTTCCCGACTAGTGGTCTACGAGCAGTACTTC CASSSRLVVYEQYF
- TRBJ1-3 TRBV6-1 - TGTGCCAGCAGTGAAGCGCGTGGGGCATCCGGAAACACCATATATTTT CASSEARGASGNTIYF
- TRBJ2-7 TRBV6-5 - TGTGCCAGCAGCCAGGGGGGCGAGCAGTACTTC CASSQGGEQYF
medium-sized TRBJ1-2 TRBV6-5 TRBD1 TGTGCCAGCAGTTACGTGGTGCCCGGGACAGGCTATGGCTACACCTTC CASSYVVPGTGYGYTF
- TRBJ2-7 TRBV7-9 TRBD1 TGTGCCAGCAGCCCAGTCCCGGGACAGGGTTACGAGCAGTACTTC CASSPVPGQGYEQYF
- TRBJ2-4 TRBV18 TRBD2 TGTGCCACCAGGACTAGCGGGGGGTCCAAAAACATTCAGTACTTC CATRTSGGSKNIQYF
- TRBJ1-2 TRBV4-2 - TGTGCCAGCAGCCAGGGTCCCCTCGGCTATGGCTACACCTTC CASSQGPLGYGYTF
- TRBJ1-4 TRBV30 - TGTGCCTGGACCACGACAGGATTAGGGGAAAAACTGTTTTTT CAWTTTGLGEKLFF
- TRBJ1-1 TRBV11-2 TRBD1 TGTGCCAGCAGCTTAGCCCCAGGACAGGGTCGGGGCACTGAAGCTTTCTTT CASSLAPGQGRGTEAFF
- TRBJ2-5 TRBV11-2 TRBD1 TGTGCCAGCAGCCCCATGACAGGGAGTCAAGAGACCCAGTACTTC CASSPMTGSQETQYF
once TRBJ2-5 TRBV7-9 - TGTGCCAGCAGCAACCCTCCCGGGGCCCAGTACTTC CASSNPPGAQYF
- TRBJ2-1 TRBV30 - TGTGCCTGGAGTCCTGGGACGCGACTACTCTCCTACAATGAGCAGTTCTTC CAWSPGTRLLSYNEQFF
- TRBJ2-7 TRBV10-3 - TGTGCCATCGCCGTAGGCGCGGACGAGCAGTACTTC CAIAVGADEQYF
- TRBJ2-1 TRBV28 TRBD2 TGTGCCAGCAGTTTCCCCGAAAGGACTAGCGGGAGATCTAGTATCTCCTACAATGAGCAGTTCTTC CASSFPERTSGRSSISYNEQFF
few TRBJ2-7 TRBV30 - TGTGCCTGGAGTGTAGCGGTGGGCGAGCAGTACTTC CAWSVAVGEQYF
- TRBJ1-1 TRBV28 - TGTGCCAGCAGCCCTCCAAGGGGGGCGAACACTGAAGCTTTCTTT CASSPPRGANTEAFF
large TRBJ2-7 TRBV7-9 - TGTGCCAGCAGCGAAGGGGGATCCGCCTACGAGCAGTACTTC CASSEGGSAYEQYF
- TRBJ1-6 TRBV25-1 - TGTGCCAGCAGTGCCCCGGGGTCACCCCTCCACTTT CASSAPGSPLHF
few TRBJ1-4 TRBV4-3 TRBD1 TGCGCCAGCAGCCAAGAGGGGACAGAACCAAAACTGTTTTTT CASSQEGTEPKLFF
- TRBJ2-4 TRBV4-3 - TGCGCCAGCAGCCAGACTGGAAACATTCAGTACTTC CASSQTGNIQYF
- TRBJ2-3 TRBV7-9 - TGTGCCAGCAGGACGGGGGCTCTTAGCACAGATACGCAGTATTTT CASRTGALSTDTQYF
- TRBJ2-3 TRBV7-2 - TGTGCCAGCAGCCTGGAGTCTATCCCCACAGATACGCAGTATTTT CASSLESIPTDTQYF
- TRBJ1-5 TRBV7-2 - TGTGCCAGCAGCGTGAATAGCAATCAGCCCCAGCATTTT CASSVNSNQPQHF
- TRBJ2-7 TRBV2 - TGTGCCAGCAGTGAAGGGAAGGGCCTATCTGGTGAGCAGTACTTC CASSEGKGLSGEQYF
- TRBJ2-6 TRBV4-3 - TGCGCCAGCAGCCAAGATGTGGGCTCGACCGGGGCCAACGTCCTGACTTTC CASSQDVGSTGANVLTF
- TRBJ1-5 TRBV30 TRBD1 TGTGCCTGGAGTGCTTATCAGACGACAGGGGTCTACGGTCAGCCCCAGCATTTT CAWSAYQTTGVYGQPQHF
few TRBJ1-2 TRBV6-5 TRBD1 TGTGCCAGCACCAAACAGGGGTTCAATGGCTACACCTTC CASTKQGFNGYTF
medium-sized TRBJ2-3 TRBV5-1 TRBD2 TGCGCCAGCAGCTTGAGGCCTAGCGGGTGGGACGTCGCAGATACGCAGTATTTT CASSLRPSGWDVADTQYF
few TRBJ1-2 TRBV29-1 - TGCAGCGTTGGTGGGCCAACGGGGGGCTACACCTTC CSVGGPTGGYTF
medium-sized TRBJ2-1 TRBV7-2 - TGTGCCAGCAGCTTACAGTACAATGAGCAGTTCTTC CASSLQYNEQFF
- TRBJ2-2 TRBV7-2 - TGTGCCAGCAGACCCGGACGGCACACCGGGGAGCTGTTTTTT CASRPGRHTGELFF
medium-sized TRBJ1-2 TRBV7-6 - TGTGCCAGCAGCTTATCTGGGGGCGCGGGCTATGGCTACACCTTC CASSLSGGAGYGYTF
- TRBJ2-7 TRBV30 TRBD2 TGTGCCTGGTCGTCGGGGGGGACTTACAGACCCTACGAGCAGTACTTC CAWSSGGTYRPYEQYF
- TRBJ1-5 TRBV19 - TGTGCCGCCTCCCAGAGCCCTAATCAGCCCCAGCATTTT CAASQSPNQPQHF
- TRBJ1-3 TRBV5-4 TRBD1 TGTGCCGGGACGACAGGGAGGACCATATATTTT CAGTTGRTIYF
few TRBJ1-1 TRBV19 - TGTGCCAGTAGTACGGGGTCCGGTAGGACTGAAGCTTTCTTT CASSTGSGRTEAFF
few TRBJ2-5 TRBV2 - TGTGCCAGCAGCGTAGACATTTGGGAGACCCAGTACTTC CASSVDIWETQYF
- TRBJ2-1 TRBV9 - TGTGCCAGCAGCCCCTTATCGTCCAATGAGCAGTTCTTC CASSPLSSNEQFF
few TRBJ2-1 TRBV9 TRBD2 TGTGCCAGCAGCGCCAGCCTAGCGGGGGGTTTCGGTGAGCAGTTCTTC CASSASLAGGFGEQFF
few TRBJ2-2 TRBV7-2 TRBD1 TGTGCCAGTTTCCGGGACAGGGGAGGCACCGGGGAGCTGTTTTTT CASFRDRGGTGELFF
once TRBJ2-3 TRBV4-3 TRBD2 TGCGCCAGCAGCCAAGTGGCGGGGGACACAGATACGCAGTATTTT CASSQVAGDTDTQYF
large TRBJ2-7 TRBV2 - TGTGCCAGCAGTGGGGGTCCGGCCACAGGCTTTGGGGAGCAGTACTTC CASSGGPATGFGEQYF
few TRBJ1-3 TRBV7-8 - TGTGCCAGCAGCCGCCCGGCCAGCCCCCTCTCTGGAAACACCATATATTTT CASSRPASPLSGNTIYF
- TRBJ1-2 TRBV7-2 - TGTGCCAGCAGTCTAGGCGGGGGGTTAACCTATAATGGCTACACCTTC CASSLGGGLTYNGYTF
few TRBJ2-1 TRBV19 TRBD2 TGTGCCAGTAGGGTAGCGGGATCCGTCGATGAGCAGTTCTTC CASRVAGSVDEQFF
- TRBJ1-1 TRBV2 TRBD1 TGTGCCAGCAGTAAAGACAGGGTCAAAGCTTTCTTT CASSKDRVKAFF
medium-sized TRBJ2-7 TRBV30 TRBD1 TGTGCCTGGTTGAGGCAGGGGGCGGGAGAGCAGTACTTC CAWLRQGAGEQYF
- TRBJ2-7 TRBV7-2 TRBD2 TGTGCCAGCAGCCTGGGACTAGCCTCCGAGCAGTACTTC CASSLGLASEQYF
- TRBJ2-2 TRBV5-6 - TGTGCCAGCAGCTTGGGGTCCGGGGAGCTGTTTTTT CASSLGSGELFF
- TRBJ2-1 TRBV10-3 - TGTGCCATCAGCCGGACGGGACGCAGCTCCTACAATGAGCAGTTCTTC CAISRTGRSSYNEQFF
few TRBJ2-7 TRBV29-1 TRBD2 TGCAGCGTTGAAGATAGGACTAGCGGGAGCTACGAGCAGTACTTC CSVEDRTSGSYEQYF
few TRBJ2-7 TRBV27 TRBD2 TGTGCCAGCAGTCCACTGACGGGACTAGCCTACGAGCAGTACTTC CASSPLTGLAYEQYF
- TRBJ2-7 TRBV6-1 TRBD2 TGTGCCAGCAGTGGGACTAGCGGGGGAAGGAGCTCCTACGAGCAGTACTTC CASSGTSGGRSSYEQYF
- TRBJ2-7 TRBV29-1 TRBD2 TGCAGCGTTGGTTCGGGGGGCGAGCAGTACTTC CSVGSGGEQYF
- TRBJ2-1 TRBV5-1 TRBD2 TGCGCCAGCAGCTTTAGCGGGGGGGCCCCCTACAATGAGCAGTTCTTC CASSFSGGAPYNEQFF
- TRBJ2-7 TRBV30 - TGTGCCTGGAGTTTGAGACAGGCGCTCTCCTACGAGCAGTACTTC CAWSLRQALSYEQYF
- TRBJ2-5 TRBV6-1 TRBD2 TGTGCCAGCAGGAGACTAGCGGGAGTCCAGGAGACCCAGTACTTC CASRRLAGVQETQYF
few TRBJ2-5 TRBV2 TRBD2 TGTGCCAGCAGTGAAGCGCTTGCTAGCGGGAGTGAGACCCAGTACTTC CASSEALASGSETQYF
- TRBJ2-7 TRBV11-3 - TGTGCCAGCAGCTTAGATAAACTCACAGTCCGTTGGGAGCAGTACTTC CASSLDKLTVRWEQYF